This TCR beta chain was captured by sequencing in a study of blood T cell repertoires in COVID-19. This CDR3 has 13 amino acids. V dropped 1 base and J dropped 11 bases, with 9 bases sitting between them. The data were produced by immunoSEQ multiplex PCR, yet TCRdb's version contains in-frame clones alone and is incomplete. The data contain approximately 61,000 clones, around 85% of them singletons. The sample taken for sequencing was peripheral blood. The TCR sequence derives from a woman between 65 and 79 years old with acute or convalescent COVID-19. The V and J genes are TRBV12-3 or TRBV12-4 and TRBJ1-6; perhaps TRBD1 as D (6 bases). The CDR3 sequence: CASSLEQGAPLHF. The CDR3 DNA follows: TGTGCCAGCAGTTTAGAACAGGGTGCACCCCTCCACTTT.